These 14 T cell receptor beta chains share one sample of origin, sequenced in a study of blood T cell repertoires in COVID-19. Sequencing was performed with immunoSEQ multiplex PCR; in TCRdb, only in-frame clones are kept and a portion is missing. The data contain roughly 200,000 clones, 60% to 85% of them singletons. The sequencing sample was made of peripheral blood. Receptor source: a woman aged 50 to 65 with active or convalescent COVID-19.

This sequence joins TRBV28 and TRBJ1-2; no reliable D call. The CDR3 extends over 13 amino acids. With 7 bases removed from V and 6 bases from J, the gap between germline ends came to 15 bases. Germline V gene sequence: CDR1 MDHEN, CDR2 SYDVKM. The CDR3, as DNA: TGTGCCAGCATTGGCGGGTCGGGCCATGGCTACACCTTC. This encodes CASIGGSGHGYTF.

The V gene is TRBV18, the J gene TRBJ1-3; D ambiguous. Germline CDR1 KGHSH, CDR2 LQKENI. The V and J ends lost 2 bases and 8 bases respectively, with 10 bases between them. The CDR3 sequence is 13 residues long. DNA of the CDR3: TGTGCCAGCTCACCAGGGTTCGAGGACACCATATATTTT. This gives the protein CASSPGFEDTIYF. The full variable domain, its missing parts supplied by reference TRBV18 and TRBJ1-3, is NAGVMQNPRHLVRRRGQEARLRCSPMKGHSHVYWYRQLPEEGLKFMVYLQKENIIDESGMPKERFSAEFPKEGPSILRIQQVVRGDSAAYFCASSPGFEDTIYFGEGSWLTVV.

The table lists this clone with a few counts. This chain links TRBV11-2 with TRBJ1-6, with D maybe TRBD1 (5 bases). The CDR3 length is 15 residues. In germline, CDR1 is SGHAT, CDR2 FQNNGV. The V gene lost 5 bases and the J gene lost 1 base, with 9 bases spanning the gap. CDR3 residues: CASSLDRSYNSPLHF. DNA of the CDR3: TGTGCCAGCAGCCTCGACAGATCCTATAATTCACCCCTCCACTTT.

CDR3 nucleotide sequence: TGTGCCAGCAGCGCACCCGGGACAGGGTCAGATACGCAGTATTTT. This sequence encodes CASSAPGTGSDTQYF. The chain couples TRBV7-3 to TRBJ2-3; 9 nucleotides line up with TRBD1. V gave up 5 bases and J gave up 4 bases; unmatched junction bases: 7. CDR3 length: 15 amino acids. Germline CDR1 SGHTA, CDR2 FQGTGA.

The table lists this clone with a few counts. The J gene is TRBJ2-3, the V gene TRBV19; D possibly corresponds to TRBD1 (6 bases). V was shortened by 8 bases and J by 5 bases, with 20 bases between the two germline ends. This CDR3 comprises 15 residues. CDR1 is LNHDA, CDR2 SQIVND, per germline (reference sequence). DNA of the CDR3: TGTGCCAGTGGACCAGGTCAGGGGTCCAGAGATACGCAGTATTTT. It codes for CASGPGQGSRDTQYF.

This clone appeared once. The V gene is TRBV11-2, the J gene TRBJ2-3; TRBD2 matches 9 bases. From germline, CDR1 is SGHAT and CDR2 FQNNGV. J was trimmed by 6 bases and V by 2 bases; bases with no gene match: 9. The CDR3 has 16 residues. Written as DNA, the CDR3 is TGTGCCAGCAGCTTAATGTCGCGGGGGGGCCGGGATACGCAGTATTTT. This codes for CASSLMSRGGRDTQYF.

The chain couples TRBV6-5 to TRBJ1-6; maybe TRBD1 (6 bases). Germline V gene lookup returns CDR1 MNHEY and CDR2 SVGAGI. The CDR3 length is 14 residues. Trimming cost V 4 bases and J 7 bases, with 11 bases left between them. CDR3 region: CASSWGGQNSPLHF. CDR3 coding DNA: TGTGCCAGCAGTTGGGGTGGACAGAATTCACCCCTCCACTTT.

This clone was counted between two and nine times. The chain links TRBV6-2 or TRBV6-3 to TRBJ2-2; TRBD2 aligns across 8 bases. J was trimmed by 3 bases and V by 5 bases; bases with no gene match: 2. Germline V CDR1 and CDR2: MNHEY, SVGEGT. This CDR3 spans 14 amino acids. For the CDR3, the DNA is TGTGCCAGCAGTAGCGGGAGCGACACCGGGGAGCTGTTTTTT. This codes for CASSSGSDTGELFF.

The CDR3 DNA is TGTGCCAGCTCACCAAGGACTAGCGGGAACAATGAGCAGTTCTTC. It yields the protein CASSPRTSGNNEQFF. V is TRBV18 and J is TRBJ2-1, with TRBD2 matching 12 bases. The CDR3 contains 15 residues. The germline CDR1 and CDR2 sequences are KGHSH and LQKENI. V trimming: 2 bases; J trimming: 5 bases; junction bases outside the gene matches: 1.

In this sample, this clone turned up a few times. This sequence joins TRBV10-3 and TRBJ1-1; the D is unclear. CDR3 length: 15 residues. V was clipped by 0 bases and J by 4 bases, with 12 bases between them. Germline CDR1 ENHRY, CDR2 SYGVKD. CDR3 loop: CAISESGKAGTEAFF. CDR3 in DNA: TGTGCCATCAGTGAGTCAGGGAAGGCGGGCACTGAAGCTTTCTTT.

The chain recombines TRBV25-1 with TRBJ2-5, with D possibly being TRBD2 (6 bases). The germline V and J ends were trimmed by 3 bases and 3 bases, with 17 bases remaining between them. CDR1 is MGHDK, CDR2 SYGVNS, per germline. The CDR3 extends over 16 amino acids. The CDR3 DNA reads TGTGCCAGCAGTGACCGGGGACTCGACGGCGAAGAGACCCAGTACTTC. Encoded protein: CASSDRGLDGEETQYF.

The chain recombines TRBV6-2 or TRBV6-3 with TRBJ2-7; tentative D call: TRBD2 (6 bases). CDR1 is MNHEY, CDR2 SVGEGT, per germline. The CDR3 has 15 amino acids. The ends were cut back, 6 bases at V and 2 bases at J, with 17 bases in the middle. For the CDR3, the DNA is TGTGCCAGCAGCCGACCTGGGACTTTGACCTACGAGCAGTACTTC. Its protein product is CASSRPGTLTYEQYF.

The V call is TRBV4-2, the J call TRBJ2-1; TRBD2 agrees at 8 bases. The V gene end was trimmed by 3 bases and the J gene end by 2 bases; junction bases not matched to a gene: 6. This CDR3 is 16 amino acids long. CDR1 and CDR2 from the germline V gene are LGHNA and YNFKEQ. CDR3 coding DNA: TGTGCCAGCAGCCAGGAAAGCGGGAGCCCCTACAATGAGCAGTTCTTC. Translated: CASSQESGSPYNEQFF.

This clone was found once. The chain uses TRBV20-1 and TRBJ2-2, with 9 bases fitting TRBD2. Germline assignment: CDR1 DFQATT and CDR2 SNEGSKA (reference sequence). The V and J ends lost 3 bases and 4 bases, in that order; junction bases with no gene match: 6. The CDR3 covers 15 residues. The CDR3 loop is CSASGSGGFTGELFF. In nucleotides, the CDR3 is TGCAGTGCTAGTGGTAGCGGGGGCTTCACCGGGGAGCTGTTTTTT.